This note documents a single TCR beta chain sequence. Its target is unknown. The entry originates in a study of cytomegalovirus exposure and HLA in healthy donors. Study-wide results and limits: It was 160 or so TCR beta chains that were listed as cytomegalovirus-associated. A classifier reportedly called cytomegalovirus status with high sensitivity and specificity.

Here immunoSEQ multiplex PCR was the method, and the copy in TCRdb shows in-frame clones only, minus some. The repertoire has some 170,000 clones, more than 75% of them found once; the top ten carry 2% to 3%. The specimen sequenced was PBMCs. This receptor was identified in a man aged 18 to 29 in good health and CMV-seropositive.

CDR3 nucleotides: TGTGCCAGCAGCCAGGGGGCTGCATACGAGCAGTACTTC. Protein sequence: CASSQGAAYEQYF. The chain carries TRBV6-6 and TRBJ2-7, with TRBD1 matching 8 bases. CDR3 length: 13 amino acids. Trimming removed 6 bases from V and 4 bases from J; junction bases left unmatched: 5. Germline V CDR1 and CDR2: MNHNY, SVGAGI (reference sequence).